The 27 T cell receptor beta chains reported below all come from one sample, sequenced in a study of T cell repertoires in aging, cancer and after chemotherapy. Multiplex touch-down PCR with TRB-A/B primers amplified rearranged V-D-J TRB sequences. TCRdb redid the calling of the multiplex PCR reads with MiXCR, one entry per CDR3 protein. In the table there are more than 9,500 distinct CDR3 sequences, just over 30% of which are singletons. Peripheral blood genomic DNA, not sorted cells or RNA, was the template. Material for sequencing was blood. These receptors originate from a human donor in good health. The donor label of this sample is uncertain.

The gene calls are TRBV12-3 or TRBV12-4 and TRBJ1-5; D is undetermined. V gave up 6 bases and J gave up 2 bases, with 11 bases separating them. This CDR3 is built from 14 residues. CDR3 amino acids: CASRLEGGNQPQHF. Written as DNA, the CDR3 is TGTGCCAGCAGACTAGAGGGAGGCAATCAGCCCCAGCATTTT.

A note on this clonotype: One junction end does not reproduce the germline sequence, and a read error may be involved. The chain has TRBV6-2 or TRBV6-3 and TRBJ1-6; TRBD1 agrees at 10 bases. This CDR3 contains 18 residues. The germline CDR1 and CDR2 sequences are MNHEY and SVGEGT. CDR3 amino acids: CASSLRQGASSYNSTLHF. The CDR3 coding sequence is TGTGCCAGCAGTTTACGACAGGGGGCGAGCTCCTATAATTCAACCCTCCACTTT.

V and J are TRBV6-1 and TRBJ2-3, with 9 bases that match TRBD2. Trimming took 4 bases from V and 0 from J; bases not matched to a gene: 5. The CDR3 has 16 residues. Germline CDR1 reads MNHNS; CDR2 reads SASEGT. DNA for the CDR3: TGTGCCAGCAGTGGGACTAGCGCTGCTAGCACAGATACGCAGTATTTT. Residues: CASSGTSAASTDTQYF.

This clonotype showed up just once. The CDR3 loop is CASSLAGNTAEKLFF. The CDR3 DNA reads as TGTGCCAGCAGCCTTGCAGGTAATACGGCTGAAAAACTGTTTTTT. The chain uses TRBV28 and TRBJ1-4; D gene uncertain. V was shortened by 6 bases and J by 7 bases, with 18 bases between the two germline ends. This CDR3 has 15 amino acids. Germline CDR1 is MDHEN and CDR2 is SYDVKM.

This clonotype was recorded a few times. This rearrangement joins TRBV5-6 to TRBJ1-4; D gene ambiguous. This CDR3 is built from 13 residues. Germline loops: CDR1 SGHDT, CDR2 YYEEEE. V dropped 0 bases and J dropped 8 bases, with 8 bases sitting between them. The CDR3 DNA is TGTGCCAGCAGCTTGGTAGGCCGGGAAAAACTGTTTTTT. Its protein is CASSLVGREKLFF. Together with reference TRBV5-6 and TRBJ1-4, the CDR3 gives the full variable domain: DAGVTQSPTHLIKTRGQQVTLRCSPKSGHDTVSWYQQALGQGPQFIFQYYEEEERQRGNFPDRFSGHQFPNYSSELNVNALLLGDSALYLCASSLVGREKLFFGSGTQLSVL.

The chain employs TRBV12-3 or TRBV12-4 and TRBJ2-1, with 7 bases fitting TRBD2. J lost 3 bases, V lost 3 bases, and 5 bases had no gene match. This CDR3 comprises 15 residues. CDR3: CASSLVQRDYNEQFF. DNA of the CDR3: TGTGCCAGCAGTTTGGTCCAGCGGGACTACAATGAGCAGTTCTTC.

The chain combines TRBV5-4 with TRBJ1-2; D is possibly TRBD1 (5 bases). Germline loops: CDR1 SGHNT, CDR2 YYREEE (reference sequence). There are 14 residues in the CDR3. V shed 2 bases and J shed 8 bases, with 16 bases lying between them. CDR3 DNA sequence: TGTGCCAGCAGCTTAGGTGGGGCTCAGAGGGGCTACACCTTC. It is translated as CASSLGGAQRGYTF.

The rearrangement links TRBV12-3 or TRBV12-4 to TRBJ1-2, with 10 bases fitting TRBD1. This CDR3 contains 15 residues. Trimming at V came to 5 bases and at J to 4 bases, leaving 7 bases not matched to a gene. CDR3 region: CASSRETGGGYGYTF. The CDR3 DNA reads TGTGCCAGCAGTAGAGAGACAGGGGGCGGCTATGGCTACACCTTC.

This clonotype has a handful of counts. J is TRBJ1-6 and V is TRBV5-3, with 7 bases fitting TRBD1. TRBV5-3 is treated as an ORF (open reading frame) with a function not yet certain. This CDR3 is 14 amino acids long. Trimming at V came to 1 base and at J to 9 bases, leaving 4 bases not matched to a gene. CDR3 coding DNA: TGTGCCAGAAGCTTGAGCAGGGGGTCTTCACCCCTCCACTTT. It encodes CARSLSRGSSPLHF.

This clonotype showed up just a few times. This chain uses TRBV5-6 with TRBJ2-3; D is possibly TRBD1 (5 bases). The V and J ends lost 1 base and 0 bases respectively, with 12 bases between them. Per the germline V gene, CDR1 is SGHDT and CDR2 is YYEEEE. This CDR3 has 16 amino acids. In DNA form, the CDR3 reads TGTGCCAGCAGCTTGCTTACAGGAATTAGCACAGATACGCAGTATTTT. It codes for CASSLLTGISTDTQYF.

The chain has TRBV12-3 or TRBV12-4 and TRBJ2-2; D perhaps matches TRBD1 (5 bases). Trimming removed 6 bases at V and 7 bases at J, with 15 bases between. The CDR3 runs 14 residues. This chain's CDR3 is CASRGQGRNGELFF. CDR3 nucleotide sequence: TGTGCCAGCAGAGGCCAGGGAAGGAACGGGGAGCTGTTTTTT.

The chain combines TRBV5-1 with TRBJ1-4, with 7 nucleotides matching TRBD1. The ends lost 7 bases at V and 0 bases at J; junction bases unmatched: 6. The CDR3 extends over 15 amino acids. Germline CDR1 and CDR2: SGHRS and YFSETQ. In DNA, the CDR3 is TGCGCCAGCTCCAGGGGGAGCGCAACTAATGAAAAACTGTTTTTT. Translated, it gives CASSRGSATNEKLFF.

The chain couples TRBV20-1 to TRBJ2-7; D perhaps matches TRBD2 (6 bases). V was clipped by 6 bases and J by 5 bases, with 14 bases between them. CDR1 is DFQATT, CDR2 SNEGSKA, per germline (reference sequence). The CDR3 runs to 12 residues. CDR3 sequence reads: CSAEEGSNEQYF. CDR3 DNA sequence: TGCAGTGCCGAGGAGGGATCAAACGAGCAGTACTTC.

This rearrangement joins TRBV13 to TRBJ2-3, with a weak D call TRBD1 (5 bases). From germline, CDR1 is PRHDT and CDR2 FYEKMQ (reference sequence). This CDR3 comprises 14 residues. V was cut by 5 bases and J by 0 bases, with 9 bases left in between. CDR3 nucleotides: TGTGCCAGCAGCCACAGACAGAGCACAGATACGCAGTATTTT. It codes for CASSHRQSTDTQYF.

This chain links TRBV12-3 or TRBV12-4 with TRBJ2-7, with 9 bases aligning to TRBD1. V trimming: 5 bases; J trimming: 5 bases; junction bases outside the gene matches: 7. The CDR3 loop spans 14 amino acids. The CDR3 here is CASSDGQGRNEQYF. CDR3 nucleotide sequence: TGTGCCAGCAGTGACGGACAGGGGAGGAACGAGCAGTACTTC.

This clonotype has a handful of counts. The J gene is TRBJ1-1, the V gene TRBV6-4; D perhaps matches TRBD1 (5 bases). The ends were cut back, 7 bases at V and 1 base at J, with 13 bases in the middle. Germline CDR1 MRHNA, CDR2 SNTAGT. The CDR3 sequence is 14 residues long. The CDR3 protein is CASMTQTANTEAFF. DNA of the CDR3: TGTGCCAGCATGACCCAGACAGCGAACACTGAAGCTTTCTTT.

This clonotype was found a few times. The gene calls are TRBV5-1 and TRBJ2-5; either TRBD1 or TRBD2 may fit D (5 bases each). The CDR3 is made up of 15 amino acids. Trimming pared 1 base from V and 3 bases from J, leaving 13 bases between. Germline-derived CDR1 and CDR2 are SGHRS and YFSETQ. The CDR3 is CASSLTPGHEETQYF. CDR3 DNA: TGCGCCAGCAGCTTGACTCCGGGGCACGAAGAGACCCAGTACTTC. The full variable domain, with the rest looked up from reference TRBV5-1 and TRBJ2-5, is KAGVTQTPRYLIKTRGQQVTLSCSPISGHRSVSWYQQTPGQGLQFLFEYFSETQRNKGNFPGRFSGRQFSNSRSEMNVSTLELGDSALYLCASSLTPGHEETQYFGPGTRLLVL.

This clonotype is classed as large. The chain has TRBV15 and TRBJ2-3; 7 positions match TRBD1. The ends lost 4 bases at V and 6 bases at J; junction bases unmatched: 7. The CDR3 runs 14 residues. Germline values: CDR1 LNHNV, CDR2 YYDKDF (reference sequence). DNA for the CDR3: TGTGCCACCAGCATGGGGACAGAGGCGGATACGCAGTATTTT. It is translated as CATSMGTEADTQYF.

The chain links TRBV6-5 to TRBJ2-3; 15 nucleotides line up with TRBD2. V lost 4 bases to trimming and J lost 3 bases; unmatched junction nucleotides: 8. From germline, CDR1 is MNHEY and CDR2 SVGAGI. This CDR3 has 18 residues. CDR3 nucleotides: TGTGCCAGCAGTTCCGTACCTGGGACTAGCGGGGGGACAGATACGCAGTATTTT. This encodes CASSSVPGTSGGTDTQYF.

CDR3 protein: CASSSPLHGTIVVQETQYF. The CDR3 DNA is TGTGCCAGCAGCTCCCCTCTTCATGGGACCATCGTGGTTCAAGAGACCCAGTACTTC. This sequence joins TRBV7-9 and TRBJ2-5; D might be TRBD1 or TRBD2, each matching 5 bases. This CDR3 spans 19 amino acids. Germline-derived CDR1 and CDR2 are SEHNR and FQNEAQ (reference sequence). Trimming pared 4 bases from V and 2 bases from J, leaving 26 bases between.

In its sample, this clonotype was seen a few times. The gene calls are TRBV19 and TRBJ2-4, with 11 bases that match TRBD2. The CDR3 runs to 16 residues. V gave up 5 bases and J gave up 0 bases; unmatched junction bases: 3. Looked up from germline, CDR1 is LNHDA and CDR2 is SQIVND (reference sequence). The CDR3 here is CASSLTSGGAKNIQYF. CDR3 nucleotides: TGTGCCAGTAGTCTTACTAGCGGGGGAGCCAAAAACATTCAGTACTTC. Filled out from reference TRBV19 and TRBJ2-4, the complete variable domain reads DGGITQSPKYLFRKEGQNVTLSCEQNLNHDAMYWYRQDPGQGLRLIYYSQIVNDFQKGDIAEGYSVSREKKESFPLTVTSAQKNPTAFYLCASSLTSGGAKNIQYFGAGTRLSVL.

The V gene is TRBV11-2, the J gene TRBJ1-5; 8 bases match TRBD1. V gave up 7 bases and J gave up 2 bases; unmatched junction bases: 10. The CDR3 is made up of 16 amino acids. CDR1 is SGHAT and CDR2 is FQNNGV in the germline V gene. Here the CDR3 DNA reads TGTGCCAGCAACCCGGGACAGGCGACGGGCAATCAGCCCCAGCATTTT. This sequence encodes CASNPGQATGNQPQHF.

V is TRBV20-1 and J is TRBJ2-3; 7 nucleotides match TRBD2. The trim removed 1 base at V and 4 bases at J, leaving 2 bases unmatched. The CDR3 runs 13 residues. The germline gives CDR1 DFQATT, CDR2 SNEGSKA (reference sequence). The CDR3 sequence is CSARGEGPDTQYF. As DNA, the CDR3 is TGCAGTGCTAGAGGGGAGGGCCCAGATACGCAGTATTTT.

Here the CDR3 DNA reads TGTGCCAGCAGTTTAAGAACAGGGGCAGGGGGAGGAGAGACCCAGTACTTC. It translates to CASSLRTGAGGGETQYF. The rearrangement joins TRBV12-3 or TRBV12-4 to TRBJ2-5; TRBD1 is a possible D gene (7 bases). The ends were cut back, 2 bases at V and 4 bases at J, with 20 bases in the middle. This CDR3 has 17 residues.

The V call is TRBV15, the J call TRBJ2-7, with TRBD2 as a possible D gene (5 bases). V was trimmed by 0 bases and J by 2 bases, leaving 14 bases between them. The CDR3 spans 16 residues. CDR1 and CDR2 (germline): LNHNV, YYDKDF (reference sequence). CDR3 loop: CATSRDLRAAAYEQYF. In DNA form, the CDR3 reads TGTGCCACCAGCAGAGATTTGAGGGCAGCAGCCTACGAGCAGTACTTC.

By frequency in the sample, this clonotype is medium-sized. The chain combines TRBV18 with TRBJ2-2; D unclear. Germline CDR1 reads KGHSH; CDR2 reads LQKENI. CDR3 length: 13 amino acids. V gave up 2 bases and J gave up 5 bases, with 6 bases separating them. The CDR3 DNA reads as TGTGCCAGCTCACCAGGACGGACCGGGGAGCTGTTTTTT. This encodes CASSPGRTGELFF.

The chain recombines TRBV6-5 with TRBJ2-3, with 7 bases that match TRBD1. V was clipped by 10 bases and J by 0 bases; unmatched bases: 13. The CDR3 loop spans 16 amino acids. Germline loops: CDR1 MNHEY, CDR2 SVGAGI. The CDR3 sequence: CATDALSRGSTDTQYF. The CDR3 nucleotides are TGTGCCACCGACGCGTTGAGCAGGGGGAGCACAGATACGCAGTATTTT.